This T cell receptor beta chain appears in the sequencing data of a study of cytomegalovirus exposure and HLA in healthy donors. Study-wide context: Early release data held 85 million or so unique TCRs from HLA-typed donors.

On this clone: Other DNA variants within this sample encode the same CDR3.

Trimming took 4 bases from V and 1 from J; bases not matched to a gene: 0. Germline assignment: CDR1 LNHDA and CDR2 SQIVND (reference sequence). The CDR3 spans 13 residues. Researchers ran the PCR with 60 Vbeta and 13 Jbeta primers. Profiling relied on immunoSEQ multiplex PCR, and the TCRdb table lists in-frame clones only, not all of them. The repertoire holds about 140,000 clones, with more than 60% as singletons. V gene TRBV19 combines with J gene TRBJ1-1, with 7 bases fitting TRBD1. This TCR was sampled from a woman between 50 and 59 years old in good health and CMV-seropositive. The specimen was PBMCs. The chain's CDR3 is CASSRTGNTEAFF. Here the CDR3 DNA reads TGTGCCAGTAGTAGGACAGGGAACACTGAAGCTTTCTTT.